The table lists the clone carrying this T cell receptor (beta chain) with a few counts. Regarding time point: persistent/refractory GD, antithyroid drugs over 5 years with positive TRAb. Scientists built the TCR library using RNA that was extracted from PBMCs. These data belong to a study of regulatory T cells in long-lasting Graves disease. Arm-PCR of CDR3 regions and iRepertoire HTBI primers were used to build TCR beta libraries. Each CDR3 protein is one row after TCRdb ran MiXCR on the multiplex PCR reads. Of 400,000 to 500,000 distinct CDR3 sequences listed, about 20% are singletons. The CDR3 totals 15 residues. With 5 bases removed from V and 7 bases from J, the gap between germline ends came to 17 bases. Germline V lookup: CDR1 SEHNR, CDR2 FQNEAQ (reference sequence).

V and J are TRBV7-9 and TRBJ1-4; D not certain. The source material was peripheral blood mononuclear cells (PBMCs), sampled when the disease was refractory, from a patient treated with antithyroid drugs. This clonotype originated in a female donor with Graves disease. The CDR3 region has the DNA TGTGCCAGCAGCGCAAACTCAGGCCCCAGTGAAAAACTGTTTTTT. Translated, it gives CASSANSGPSEKLFF.